This entry is about one TCR beta chain. Antigen unknown. The CDR3 runs 15 residues. The germline V gene has CDR1 KGHSH and CDR2 LQKENI. V was pared by 1 base and J by 4 bases, with 11 bases between. The data were taken from a study of T cells in Graves' hyperthyroidism and ophthalmopathy. The study, taken as a whole, reports: Peripheral blood also featured most of the thyroid clonotypes expanded above 0.001.

Authors of the study amplified TCR beta CDR3 regions from RNA transcripts. In the first-round RT-PCR of the TCR CDR3, the HTBI primer set was used. TCRdb reprocessed the multiplex PCR reads via MiXCR and lists one record per CDR3 protein. Of fewer than 750,000 distinct CDR3 sequences listed, approximately 15% were seen once; the top ten hold around 12%. The clonotype originates from a woman aged 45 to 65 with Graves' ophthalmopathy. The chain recombines TRBV18 with TRBJ2-1, with D perhaps TRBD1 or TRBD2 (5 bases each). The sample consisted of blood. The CDR3 nucleotides read TGTGCCAGCTCACCACGGGGAGAGGGGTACAATGAGCAGTTCTTC. As protein: CASSPRGEGYNEQFF.